Following are 6 T cell receptor beta chains from one sample sequenced in a study of cytomegalovirus exposure and HLA in healthy donors. A multiplex PCR was run with 60 Vbeta primers and 13 Jbeta primers. Sequencing used immunoSEQ multiplex PCR; TCRdb keeps in-frame clones, though not all of them. The sample carries 150,000 to 200,000 clones, around 80% recorded once. Sequencing was done on a sample of PBMCs. The source is a woman aged 50 to 60 in good health and CMV-seropositive.

In nucleotides, the CDR3 is TGTGCCAGCAGCTTTGGCGGACAGGGGGCTAGTGAAGCTTTCTTT. Translation gives CASSFGGQGASEAFF. This chain joins TRBV7-2 and TRBJ1-1; 11 positions agree with TRBD1. The length of the CDR3 is 15 residues. The trim removed 3 bases at V and 7 bases at J, leaving 7 bases unmatched. In germline, CDR1 is SGHTA, CDR2 FQGNSA. The full variable domain, in which reference TRBV7-2 and TRBJ1-1 provide the parts outside the CDR3, is GAGVSQSPSNKVTEKGKDVELRCDPISGHTALYWYRQSLGQGLEFLIYFQGNSAPDKSGLPSDRFSAERTGGSVSTLTIQRTQQEDSAVYLCASSFGGQGASEAFFGQGTRLTVV.

The J gene is TRBJ2-5, the V gene TRBV7-2, with TRBD2 matching 10 bases. The V gene end was trimmed by 2 bases and the J gene end by 2 bases; junction bases not matched to a gene: 2. Germline V CDR1 and CDR2: SGHTA, FQGNSA. The CDR3 contains 15 residues. The CDR3 DNA reads as TGTGCCAGCAGCTTAACTAGCGGGACACAAGAGACCCAGTACTTC. This encodes CASSLTSGTQETQYF.

This chain joins TRBV5-1 and TRBJ2-7, with 10 bases lining up with TRBD1. Per germline, CDR1 SGHRS and CDR2 YFSETQ. This CDR3 spans 14 amino acids. After removal of 0 bases from V and 7 bases from J, the junction contained 4 bases not matched to a gene. The CDR3 here is CASSLGRTGGEQYF. CDR3 bases: TGCGCCAGCAGCTTGGGACGGACAGGGGGGGAGCAGTACTTC.

The rearrangement links TRBV11-3 to TRBJ2-5; a weak D match, TRBD2 (5 bases). The CDR3 is 14 residues long. The germline CDR1 and CDR2 sequences are SGHNT and YENEEA. V gave up 5 bases and J gave up 5 bases, with 15 bases separating them. DNA of the CDR3: TGTGCCAGCAGCATCCCCGGGGAAGGGGAGACCCAGTACTTC. Its translation: CASSIPGEGETQYF.

The count of this clone is one. The chain uses TRBV10-2 and TRBJ2-7; 8 bases line up with TRBD1. The CDR3 loop spans 15 amino acids. Per germline, CDR1 WSHSY and CDR2 SAAADI. V lost 8 bases to trimming and J lost 3 bases; unmatched junction nucleotides: 12. For the CDR3, the DNA is TGCGCCAGCTCCACTCCTAAACAGGGGGGCTACGAGCAGTACTTC. This gives the protein CASSTPKQGGYEQYF.

The J gene is TRBJ1-3, the V gene TRBV6-6, with D possibly TRBD1 on 6 matching bases. Trimming shortened V by 5 bases and J by 2 bases, and 13 bases separated the two germline ends. The CDR3 has 15 residues. The V gene's germline CDR1 is MNHNY and CDR2 SVGAGI (reference sequence). CDR3 sequence: CASSKDQGPGNTIYF. CDR3 DNA sequence: TGTGCCAGCAGTAAGGATCAGGGGCCTGGAAACACCATATATTTT.